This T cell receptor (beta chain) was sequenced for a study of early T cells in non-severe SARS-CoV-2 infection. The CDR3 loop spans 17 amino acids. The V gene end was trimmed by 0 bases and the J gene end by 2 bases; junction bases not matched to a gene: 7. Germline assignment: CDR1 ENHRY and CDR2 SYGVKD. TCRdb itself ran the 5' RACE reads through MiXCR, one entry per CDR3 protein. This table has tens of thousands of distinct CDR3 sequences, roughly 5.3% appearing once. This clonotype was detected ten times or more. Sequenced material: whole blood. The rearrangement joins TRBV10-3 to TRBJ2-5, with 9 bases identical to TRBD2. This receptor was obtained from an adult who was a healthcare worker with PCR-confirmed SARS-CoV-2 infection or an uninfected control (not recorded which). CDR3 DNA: TGTGCCATCAGTGAGTCGAGGGGACTAGCAGCTCAAGAGACCCAGTACTTC. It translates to CAISESRGLAAQETQYF.